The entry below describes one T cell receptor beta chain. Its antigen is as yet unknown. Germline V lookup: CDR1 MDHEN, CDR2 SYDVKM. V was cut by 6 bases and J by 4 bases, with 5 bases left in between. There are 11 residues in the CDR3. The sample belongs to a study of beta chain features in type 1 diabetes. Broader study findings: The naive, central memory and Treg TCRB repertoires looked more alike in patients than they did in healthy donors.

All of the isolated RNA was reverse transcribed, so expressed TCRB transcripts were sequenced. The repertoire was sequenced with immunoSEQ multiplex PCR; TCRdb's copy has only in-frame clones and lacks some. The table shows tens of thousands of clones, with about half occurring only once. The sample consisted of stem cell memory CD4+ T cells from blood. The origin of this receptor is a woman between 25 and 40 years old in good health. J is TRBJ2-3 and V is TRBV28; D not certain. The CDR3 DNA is TGTGCCAGCAGAGCTGCAGATACGCAGTATTTT. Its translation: CASRAADTQYF. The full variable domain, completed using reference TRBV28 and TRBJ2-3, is DVKVTQSSRYLVKRTGEKVFLECVQDMDHENMFWYRQDPGLGLRLIYFSYDVKMKEKGDIPEGYSVSREKKERFSLILESASTNQTSMYLCASRAADTQYFGPGTRLTVL.